These T cell receptor beta chains were read from a single sample in a study of PD-L1 blockade in urothelial cancer. The method was immunoSEQ multiplex PCR; TCRdb's version includes in-frame clones alone and lacks a portion of them. The table shows about 37,000 clones, with 82% occurring only once. The source was PBMCs, collected around atezolizumab (anti-PD-L1) treatment. The receptors here all came from a man in his 60s with urothelial cancer. Both conserved end residues are part of each CDR3. Fields, in order: clone size, V gene, D gene, J gene, CDR3 DNA, CDR3 protein. D genes are given only for firm matches. Not all rows give a size; the values are once, few, many and, for expanded clones, a class.

NA,TRBV28,NA,TRBJ2-7,TGTGCCAGCAGTCAAGACTTAGGTAGGACTACGGCCCCAGGGCCCTCCTACGAGCAGTACTTC,CASSQDLGRTTAPGPSYEQYF
NA,TRBV6-1,NA,TRBJ2-3,TGTGCCAGCAGTGAACGACTTCCAGATACGCAGTATTTT,CASSERLPDTQYF
NA,TRBV30,NA,TRBJ2-3,TGTGCCTGGAGTGCCGGATGGAGGGGTCGGGCAGATACGCAGTATTTT,CAWSAGWRGRADTQYF
NA,TRBV9,NA,TRBJ2-3,TGTGCCAGCAGCAAACAGAGCACAGATACGCAGTATTTT,CASSKQSTDTQYF
NA,TRBV7-3,TRBD1,TRBJ2-5,TGTGCCAGCAGCCTAAGCGGGACAGGGGAAGAGACCCAGTACTTC,CASSLSGTGEETQYF
NA,TRBV7-2,NA,TRBJ1-5,TGTGCCAGCAGCTTAGTAGGAAGGACAGATAATCAGCCCCAGCATTTT,CASSLVGRTDNQPQHF
NA,TRBV5-6,TRBD1,TRBJ1-1,TGTGCCAGCAGCTTGGCTGACACAGGGGTAGGCACTGAAGCTTTCTTT,CASSLADTGVGTEAFF
NA,TRBV28,NA,TRBJ1-2,TGTGCCAGCAGTCCCCCCGGAGCTTCGGCGGCTTATGGCTACACCTTC,CASSPPGASAAYGYTF
NA,TRBV28,NA,TRBJ1-1,TGTGCCAGCAGTTTAACCTATTCCCCGCGCGGTGGGTTT,CASSLTYSPRGGF
NA,TRBV6-5,TRBD1,TRBJ2-5,TGTGCCAGCAGTTACCGACAGGGGGGTTGGGAGACCCAGTACTTC,CASSYRQGGWETQYF
few,TRBV5-1,TRBD1,TRBJ2-6,TGCGCCAGCAGCTTGGTACAGGGGGCAGGTGGGGCCAACGTCCTGACTTTC,CASSLVQGAGGANVLTF
NA,TRBV5-1,TRBD1,TRBJ1-3,TGCGCCAGCAGCTCCGGACAGGGATCCCCCTCTGGAAACACCATATATTTT,CASSSGQGSPSGNTIYF
NA,TRBV18,TRBD1,TRBJ1-2,TGTGCCAGCTCACCGAGGGCGGACAGGGGGGCGCCATCCGGGAATGGCTACACCTTC,CASSPRADRGAPSGNGYTF
few,TRBV6-5,TRBD1,TRBJ1-1,TGTGCCAGCAGTTCGGGGACAGGAAACACTGAAGCTTTCTTT,CASSSGTGNTEAFF
NA,TRBV11-2,TRBD1,TRBJ1-2,TGTGCCAGCAGCCCGGGACAGGGGGCGCTTGGCTACACCTTC,CASSPGQGALGYTF
NA,TRBV5-1,NA,TRBJ2-2,TGCGCCAGCAGATTGGTGGCAGGGGACACCGGGGAGCTGTTTTTT,CASRLVAGDTGELFF
once,TRBV5-1,NA,TRBJ2-3,TGCGCCAGCAGCCAGGGATCCCCCGAGGATACGCAGTATTTT,CASSQGSPEDTQYF
NA,TRBV9,NA,TRBJ2-7,TGTGCCAGCAGCCCCTCCCCGCGACAGGACGAGCAGTACTTC,CASSPSPRQDEQYF
few,TRBV7-9,NA,TRBJ1-5,TGTGCCAGCAGCCGACAGGACAATCAGCCCCAGCATTTT,CASSRQDNQPQHF
NA,TRBV19,TRBD1,TRBJ2-7,TGTGCCAGTAGTAAAACAGGGGAAATTGGGTACGAGCAGTACTTC,CASSKTGEIGYEQYF
NA,TRBV19,TRBD2,TRBJ2-7,TGTGCCAGTAGTATTAGCGGGGTATACGAGCAGTACTTC,CASSISGVYEQYF
NA,TRBV2,NA,TRBJ1-1,TGTGCCAGTCGGTGGGAAGGAGGCGCTGAAGCTTTCTTT,CASRWEGGAEAFF
NA,TRBV28,NA,TRBJ1-6,TGTGCCAGCGGAGTGTCCTATAATTCACCCCTCCACTTT,CASGVSYNSPLHF
NA,TRBV18,NA,TRBJ2-1,TGTGCCAGCTCTGGCGGCGGGGGCCACAATGAGCAGTTCTTC,CASSGGGGHNEQFF
NA,TRBV28,TRBD1,TRBJ2-7,TGTGCCAGTACCCACAGGGGGCATTACGAGCAGTACTTC,CASTHRGHYEQYF
NA,TRBV6-5,TRBD1,TRBJ1-2,TGTGCCAGCAGTTCGATTCAAGCAGGGGGCTCGAGTGGCTACACCTTC,CASSSIQAGGSSGYTF
NA,TRBV11-3,TRBD1,TRBJ2-1,TGTGCCAGCAGCTTTCGGACAGGCTCCTACAATGAGCAGTTCTTC,CASSFRTGSYNEQFF
NA,TRBV7-9,TRBD2,TRBJ2-4,TGTGCCAGCAGCCCGGGACTACCGAGGGACATTCAGTACTTC,CASSPGLPRDIQYF
NA,TRBV11-2,TRBD2,TRBJ2-2,TGTGCCAGCAGCTTAGGGCCAAGCGGGGGGGAGACCGGGGAGCTGTTTTTT,CASSLGPSGGETGELFF
NA,TRBV28,TRBD1,TRBJ2-2,TGTGCCAGCAGCCACCCTCCCGCAGAGGACAGGCTAAACACCGGGGAGCTGTTTTTT,CASSHPPAEDRLNTGELFF
NA,TRBV6-5,TRBD1,TRBJ1-2,TGTGCCAGCAGTTATGGGACAGGGTTGGGCTATGGCTACACCTTC,CASSYGTGLGYGYTF
NA,TRBV14,NA,TRBJ2-7,TGTGCCAGCAGCCTTACCGCCGGGAGAGAGCAGTACTTC,CASSLTAGREQYF
NA,TRBV5-6,NA,TRBJ2-7,TGTGCCAGCAGCAGAGTATACGAGCAGTACTTC,CASSRVYEQYF
NA,TRBV5-1,NA,TRBJ2-7,TGCGCCAGCAGCTTGGAGGGGGTCGAGCAGTACTTC,CASSLEGVEQYF
NA,TRBV2,NA,TRBJ1-3,TGTGCCAGCAGTGAAGCGGAGTTTAATCAGGGGATCCGAAACACCATATATTTT,CASSEAEFNQGIRNTIYF
NA,TRBV28,NA,TRBJ2-1,TGTGCCAGCACTCCCACGGGGGACTATGAGCAGTTCTTC,CASTPTGDYEQFF
once,TRBV11-1,NA,TRBJ2-5,TGTGCCAGCAGCCCAGGACTGGAAGCCCCCCAAGAGACCCAGTACTTC,CASSPGLEAPQETQYF
once,TRBV28,TRBD1,TRBJ2-1,TGTGCCAGCAGCTCGCCTTGGACAGGGAGCAATGAGCAGTTCTTC,CASSSPWTGSNEQFF
few,TRBV5-1,TRBD1,TRBJ1-2,TGCGCCAGCAGCGTTAGACAGGGATACTATGGCTACACCTTC,CASSVRQGYYGYTF
once,TRBV2,NA,TRBJ2-1,TGTGCCGGCAACCTTATCCGGAGCAATGAGCAGTTCTTC,CAGNLIRSNEQFF
NA,TRBV10-3,TRBD1,TRBJ1-6,TGTGCCATCAGAGGGACAGGCATAACCAATTCACCCCTCCACTTT,CAIRGTGITNSPLHF
NA,TRBV27,TRBD1,TRBJ2-1,TGTGCCAGCAGTCCATATCCCGGGACAGTAAATGAGCAGTTCTTC,CASSPYPGTVNEQFF
NA,TRBV5-1,TRBD1,TRBJ1-1,TGCGCCAGCCAAGTAAGGGGGCCGAACACTGAAGCTTTCTTT,CASQVRGPNTEAFF
NA,TRBV7-9,NA,TRBJ1-2,TGTGCCAGCCACGGAGGGATCTATGGCTACACCTTC,CASHGGIYGYTF
NA,TRBV11-2,NA,TRBJ1-2,TGTGCCAGCAGCTTAGATCTGGCAGGTGGCTATGGCTACACCTTC,CASSLDLAGGYGYTF
NA,TRBV28,NA,TRBJ1-1,TGTGCCACTCACCTAGTACGTACTGAAGCTTTCTTT,CATHLVRTEAFF
few,TRBV5-4,TRBD1,TRBJ1-6,TGTGCCAGCAGCTTGGAGGGACAGACTAATTCACCCCTCCACTTT,CASSLEGQTNSPLHF
NA,TRBV11-3,NA,TRBJ2-3,TGTGCCAGCAGCCCGGGTCTGCGGGGTCGCACAGATACGCAGTATTTT,CASSPGLRGRTDTQYF
NA,TRBV10-1,TRBD1,TRBJ2-1,TGCGCCAGCAGGGATACAGGGGACAATGAGCAGTTCTTC,CASRDTGDNEQFF
NA,TRBV19,NA,TRBJ1-1,TGTGCCAGTAGTATAGGGGGCGAGAACACTGAAGCTTTCTTT,CASSIGGENTEAFF
NA,TRBV7-3,NA,TRBJ2-1,TGTGCCAGCAGAGCCGGGATCTACAATGAGCAGTTCTTC,CASRAGIYNEQFF
once,TRBV6-5,TRBD1,TRBJ2-7,TGTGCCAGCAGTCGCCCGGGACAGGGATCCTACGAGCAGTACTTC,CASSRPGQGSYEQYF
once,TRBV20-1,NA,TRBJ2-7,TGCAGTGCGGGAGAGGGTAGAGAGCAGTACTTC,CSAGEGREQYF